This T cell receptor (beta chain) comes out of a study of blood T cell repertoires in COVID-19. Study details: From T cells, B-cell-depleted T cells, or PBMCs came the material, which was cDNA or gDNA.

Per the original methods: Estimated nucleated cell counts came from reference gene primer amplification. Libraries were prepared by immunoSEQ multiplex PCR; TCRdb keeps only in-frame clonotypes and omits some of them. V, J and clone size are taken as reported in that table, and D and trimming were inferred from the DNA itself. The sample includes about 150,000 clones, around four fifths of them seen just once. V dropped 5 bases and J dropped 4; count of bases not matched to a gene: 10. Looked up from germline, CDR1 is MNHEY and CDR2 is SMNVEV (reference sequence). There are 16 residues in the CDR3. Participants were aged roughly 18 to 89 years from roughly 25 US areas.

The receptor's source is a man aged 50-59 years who had recovered from COVID-19. The sequenced sample consisted of PBMCs or T cells enriched from blood (not recorded which). V gene TRBV27 combines with J gene TRBJ1-2; 10 nucleotides agree with TRBD1. CDR3: CASSRAGGTGAYGYTF. In DNA form, the CDR3 reads TGTGCCAGCAGTCGCGCCGGGGGGACAGGGGCCTATGGCTACACCTTC.